The present T cell receptor beta chain was sequenced within a study of blood T cell repertoires in COVID-19. The overall study: COVID-19 samples from acute and convalescent phases originated in the United States, Italy and Spain. The cDNA or gDNA used as material had been derived from T cells, B-cell-depleted T cells, or PBMCs.

Germline assignment: CDR1 SEHNR and CDR2 FQNEAQ (reference sequence). V lost 5 bases to trimming and J lost 4 bases; unmatched junction nucleotides: 6. There are 15 residues in the CDR3. In the authors' methods: Amplifying reference gene primers gave estimates of nucleated cell counts. TCRdb's table, derived via immunoSEQ multiplex PCR, lists solely in-frame clones and lacks some. That table supplies the V and J calls and clone size; D and trimming were determined from the DNA. The data show about 230,000 clones, 75% to 85% seen once. The TCR comes from a woman aged 40 to 49 who had recovered from COVID-19. Sequencing used peripheral blood. This chain joins TRBV7-9 and TRBJ2-2; 8 bases are shared with TRBD1. In DNA form, the CDR3 reads TGTGCCAGCAGCCTGACAGGGGTGGGCACCGGGGAGCTGTTTTTT. Its protein product is CASSLTGVGTGELFF.